The next 7 T cell receptor beta chains were all read from a single sample in a study of blood T cell repertoires in COVID-19. Profiling relied on immunoSEQ multiplex PCR, and the TCRdb table lists in-frame clones only, not all of them. The sample yields roughly 71,000 clones, 88% seen once. The sample taken for sequencing was peripheral blood. Every receptor here comes from a man aged 45-65 years with acute or convalescent COVID-19.

V gene TRBV5-5 combines with J gene TRBJ1-4; D unresolved. The CDR3 has 18 amino acids. The V and J ends lost 0 bases and 3 bases respectively, with 18 bases between them. Germline CDR1 reads SGHKS; CDR2 reads YYEKEE (reference sequence). For the CDR3, the DNA is TGTGCCAGCAGCTTGGAAGACCTACCCTGGAGGGCTAATGAAAAACTGTTTTTT. It translates to CASSLEDLPWRANEKLFF. Variable domain in full (rest from reference TRBV5-5 and TRBJ1-4): DAGVTQSPTHLIKTRGQQVTLRCSPISGHKSVSWYQQVLGQGPQFIFQYYEKEERGRGNFPDRFSARQFPNYSSELNVNALLLGDSALYLCASSLEDLPWRANEKLFFGSGTQLSVL.

This chain uses TRBV11-3 with TRBJ2-3, with D possibly TRBD1 on 6 matching bases. CDR3 length: 12 amino acids. Trimming removed 6 bases from V and 6 bases from J, with 10 bases in between. The V gene's germline CDR1 is SGHNT and CDR2 YENEEA. DNA for the CDR3: TGTGCCAGCAGTACGGGACATGATACGCAGTATTTT. As protein: CASSTGHDTQYF.

This sequence joins TRBV11-1 and TRBJ2-3; 15 bases fit TRBD2. The trim removed 4 bases at V and 6 bases at J, leaving 2 bases unmatched. Germline V gives CDR1 SGHAT, CDR2 FQDESV (reference sequence). The CDR3 has 15 residues. The CDR3 DNA is TGTGCCAGCAGCTCGGGACTAGCGGGGGGCGATACGCAGTATTTT. Encoded protein: CASSSGLAGGDTQYF.

The gene calls are TRBV24-1 and TRBJ1-1; tentatively, D is TRBD1 (5 bases). CDR3 size: 12 residues. CDR1 is KGHDR, CDR2 SFDVKD, per germline. V was pared by 7 bases and J by 3 bases, with 8 bases between. CDR3 amino acids: CATSSTDTEAFF. The CDR3 nucleotides read TGTGCCACCAGCTCGACAGACACTGAAGCTTTCTTT.

The chain couples TRBV12-2 to TRBJ1-3; TRBD1 reflects the table's D call only, with no check against the DNA. TRBV12-2 is a recognized pseudogene. This CDR3 is 12 amino acids long. The CDR3 spells CASRLAGTAEYF. DNA of the CDR3: TGTGCAAGTCGCTTAGCGGGGACAGCCGAATATTTT.

The rearrangement links TRBV30 to TRBJ2-7, with a possible D match to TRBD1 (5 bases). The CDR3 is 13 residues long. Germline CDR1 is GTSNPN and CDR2 is SVGIG (reference sequence). V lost 1 base and J lost 3, with 10 bases in between. The CDR3, as DNA: TGTGCCTGGAGTGAACAGGCAAGCTACGAGCAGTACTTC. Its translation is CAWSEQASYEQYF. Full variable domain (outside the CDR3, taken from reference TRBV30 and TRBJ2-7): SQTIHQWPATLVQPVGSPLSLECTVEGTSNPNLYWYRQAAGRGLQLLFYSVGIGQISSEVPQNLSASRPQDRQFILSSKKLLLSDSGFYLCAWSEQASYEQYFGPGTRLTVT.

The V call is TRBV7-9, the J call TRBJ1-1, with 7 bases aligning to TRBD1. V shed 5 bases, J shed 3 bases, and the junction held 9 bases outside the gene matches. The CDR3 covers 15 residues. Germline V CDR1 and CDR2: SEHNR, FQNEAQ (reference sequence). CDR3 region: CASSPSRQGDTEAFF. The CDR3 nucleotides read TGTGCCAGCAGCCCTAGTAGACAGGGAGACACTGAAGCTTTCTTT.